The entry that follows covers one TCR beta chain sequence. The data originate from a study of blood T cell repertoires in COVID-19. Study in general: Specimens from acute and convalescent COVID-19 originated in the United States, Italy and Spain. The cDNA or gDNA used as material had been derived from T cells, B-cell-depleted T cells, or PBMCs.

CDR1 SGHRS and CDR2 YFSETQ come from the germline V gene. Trimming removed 7 bases from V and 1 base from J; junction bases left unmatched: 11. This CDR3 region has 17 residues. In the original processing: Amplification with reference gene primers provided the estimates of nucleated cell counts. The repertoire was sequenced with immunoSEQ multiplex PCR; TCRdb's copy has only in-frame clones and lacks some. V and J calls and clone size come straight from that table; D and trimming were deduced from the DNA. Among roughly 150,000 clones listed, about 83% were seen once. The J gene is TRBJ2-6, the V gene TRBV5-1, with TRBD1 identical over 7 bases. This clonotype was obtained from a man aged 55 to 70 with acute or convalescent COVID-19. The sample was peripheral blood. The CDR3 sequence is CASAKGQAASGANVLTF. The DNA of the CDR3 is TGCGCCAGCGCTAAAGGACAGGCGGCTTCTGGGGCCAACGTCCTGACTTTC. Full variable domain (rest looked up from reference TRBV5-1 and TRBJ2-6): KAGVTQTPRYLIKTRGQQVTLSCSPISGHRSVSWYQQTPGQGLQFLFEYFSETQRNKGNFPGRFSGRQFSNSRSEMNVSTLELGDSALYLCASAKGQAASGANVLTFGAGSRLTVL.